This TCR beta chain was identified during a study of human T cells and chemical hapten exposure. Whole-study context: Per-sample TCR yields varied mainly from small pooled library volume differences.

TCRdb re-called the RACE reads with MiXCR, one entry per CDR3 protein. The repertoire holds 75,000 to 100,000 distinct CDR3 sequences, with over 9.5% as singletons. This CDR3 has 14 amino acids. With 0 bases removed from V and 4 bases from J, the gap between germline ends came to 8 bases. Germline V gene sequence: CDR1 MNHEY, CDR2 SVGAGI. In this sample, this clonotype turned up many times. Its antigen is undetermined. Broader study findings: Unchanged with DPC sensitization were TCRs above 1 in 1000 frequency. Versus controls, significantly more large CDR3 similarity clusters arose from expanded TCRs. Patch test score tracked positively with PT1 expanded TCR counts.

Indicated time point: patch test 1, 2 weeks after DPC sensitization. Treatment: therapeutic diphenylcyclopropenone sensitization with weekly scalp DPC. The chain joins TRBV6-5 to TRBJ2-3; no clear D gene. This clonotype originated in a woman between 55 and 75 years old with alopecia areata. Some clones in this sample may be carry-over from other donors' samples. Material: whole blood, obtained in connection with sensitization to the hapten diphenylcyclopropenone (DPC). DNA for the CDR3: TGTGCCAGCAGTTACTCGATTCAGTCAGATACGCAGTATTTT. Amino acids: CASSYSIQSDTQYF.